The 27 T cell receptor beta chains presented below share a single source sample, sequenced in a study of graft-versus-host responses after intestinal transplantation (dated by TCRdb to the early 2020s). To prepare the library, the immunoSEQ multiplex PCR assay was applied. TCRdb obtained this table from immuneACCESS and retained in-frame rearrangements with V and J assigned. These tables miss some clones; where compared with another copy, unresolved V genes account for less than half of the shortfall, and the remainder is unexplained. The table for this sample lists 6,000 to 6,500 clones; around a fifth of them were counted only once. Approximately 5% of the sample comes from the top ten. Per the publication, the time point label means: cells obtained before transplantation from donor or recipient. Sample: alloreactive CD4+ T cells from a mixed lymphocyte reaction culture, taken before transplantation. In light of the paper, this sample's cell subset or site label describes: CFSE-low proliferating T cells sorted from roughly 6-day pre-transplant mixed lymphocyte reaction (GvH or HvG direction). These receptors were taken from a human patient who was an organ donor for intestinal transplantation.

The chain uses TRBV22-1 and TRBJ2-6; TRBD2 is the table's D call, not checked against the DNA. TRBV22-1 counts as a pseudogene. There are 18 residues in the CDR3. CDR3 sequence (DNA): TGTCCTGGGAGTGAGGCTAGAAAGGAACAAAGTCGGGCCAACGTCCTGACTTTC. This codes for CPGSEARKEQSRANVLTF.

Only a few counts were recorded for this clone. This chain connects TRBV9 to TRBJ2-3; D unresolved. V was clipped by 2 bases and J by 5 bases, with 3 bases between them. Germline V gives CDR1 SGDLS, CDR2 YYNGEE. CDR3 size: 11 residues. CDR3 in DNA: TGTGCCAGCAGCGTGGGAGATACGCAGTATTTT. Translation: CASSVGDTQYF.

The V gene is TRBV7-9, the J gene TRBJ1-2; 7 bases fit TRBD1. J was trimmed by 4 bases and V by 5 bases; bases with no gene match: 7. Germline CDR1 and CDR2: SEHNR and FQNEAQ (reference sequence). CDR3 length: 14 amino acids. CDR3 bases: TGTGCCAGCAGCAACCCCGGGGACAGCTATGGCTACACCTTC. This encodes CASSNPGDSYGYTF.

A note on this clone: Being one base from a much bigger clone, this may be a read error. The chain links TRBV7-2 to TRBJ1-5; D is undetermined. Trimming took off 5 bases at V and 10 bases at J, with 15 bases between the two ends. CDR1 is SGHTA and CDR2 is FQGNSA in the germline V gene. The CDR3 is made up of 13 amino acids. CDR3 loop: CASSPQVLHPQHF. Here the CDR3 DNA reads TGTGCCAGCAGCCCCCAGGTGTTACATCCCCAGCATTTT.

The DNA for the CDR3 is TGTGCCAGCAGGGCACAGGGGGCCTCGGATCAGCCCCAGCATTTT. This codes for CASRAQGASDQPQHF. The genes are TRBV6-4 and TRBJ1-5, with 9 bases lining up with TRBD1. The junction had 8 bases not matched to a gene; V was cut back by 6 bases and J by 5 bases. Germline assignment: CDR1 MRHNA and CDR2 SNTAGT. The CDR3 has 15 amino acids.

This chain connects TRBV5-1 to TRBJ1-5; no reliable D call. Trimming removed 4 bases at V and 7 bases at J, with 15 bases between. The CDR3 runs 14 residues. Per germline, CDR1 SGHRS and CDR2 YFSETQ. The CDR3 DNA reads TGCGCCAGCAGCCAAGCTAATACCCCACAGCCCCAGCATTTT. Its protein product is CASSQANTPQPQHF.

This clone has a handful of counts. The chain combines TRBV7-2 with TRBJ1-2; no reliable D call. Germline lookup yields CDR1 SGHTA and CDR2 FQGNSA. V lost 1 base, J lost 0 bases, and 6 bases lay in between. The length of the CDR3 is 14 residues. The chain's CDR3 is CASSLGLANYGYTF. The CDR3 DNA reads TGTGCCAGCAGCTTAGGGTTAGCTAACTATGGCTACACCTTC.

This clone is categorized as medium-sized. The chain is built from TRBV11-3 and TRBJ1-5, with TRBD1 matching over 7 bases. Germline values: CDR1 SGHNT, CDR2 YENEEA. The CDR3 has 15 residues. With V trimmed by 4 bases and J by 2 bases, 5 bases remained unmatched. This CDR3 is CASSSDRAGNQPQHF. In DNA form, the CDR3 reads TGTGCCAGCAGCTCTGACAGGGCGGGCAATCAGCCCCAGCATTTT.

This chain links TRBV6-5 with TRBJ1-2; D remains ambiguous. This CDR3 contains 15 residues. Trimming cost V 0 bases and J 2 bases, with 10 bases left between them. CDR1 MNHEY and CDR2 SVGAGI come from the germline V gene. The CDR3 coding sequence is TGTGCCAGCAGTTACTCGAGACCGATAAACTATGGCTACACCTTC. Protein product: CASSYSRPINYGYTF.

To note about this clone: This may be a read error, as it is one base from a much larger clone. V and J are TRBV29-1 and TRBJ2-2; 9 bases are shared with TRBD2. Germline V gives CDR1 SQVTM, CDR2 ANQGSEA. The CDR3 has 16 amino acids. The CDR3 bases are TGCCGCGTTGGAAGGCGCGGGGGGGCAAAGGCCGGGGAGCTGTTTTTT. This sequence encodes CRVGRRGGAKAGELFF.

A few counts support this clone. The V gene is TRBV5-8, the J gene TRBJ2-3; TRBD1 matches 8 bases. The germline CDR1 and CDR2 sequences are SGHTS and YDEGEE. The CDR3 is 14 amino acids. V gave up 2 bases and J gave up 6 bases; unmatched junction bases: 5. Here the CDR3 DNA reads TGTGCCAGCAGCTTCAGCCAGGGGGCCGATACGCAGTATTTT. Amino acid sequence: CASSFSQGADTQYF.

The rearrangement uses TRBV25-1 and TRBJ1-6; D ambiguous. V was pared by 11 bases and J by 0 bases, with 14 bases between. The CDR3 has 15 residues. Germline V gives CDR1 MGHDK, CDR2 SYGVNS. The CDR3 nucleotides are TGTGCCGGCACCCCCGGGAGCTCCTATAATTCACCCCTCCACTTT. Its translation is CAGTPGSSYNSPLHF. The variable domain in full, completed from reference TRBV25-1 and TRBJ1-6, reads EADIYQTPRYLVIGTGKKITLECSQTMGHDKMYWYQQDPGMELHLIHYSYGVNSTEKGDLSSESTVSRIRTEHFPLTLESARPSHTSQYLCAGTPGSSYNSPLHFGNGTRLTVT.

This clone was detected only a few times. The chain recombines TRBV27 with TRBJ1-2; D remains ambiguous. V was shortened by 5 bases and J by 12 bases, with 13 bases between the two germline ends. Germline lookup yields CDR1 MNHEY and CDR2 SMNVEV (reference sequence). The CDR3 is 11 residues long. This CDR3 reads CASSDGRAHTF. The CDR3 DNA reads TGTGCCAGCAGTGATGGCCGAGCACACACCTTC.

The CDR3 sequence is CASSLTSGGSSYEQYF. CDR3 coding DNA: TGTGCCAGCAGCCTGACTAGCGGGGGGAGCTCCTACGAGCAGTACTTC. The chain combines TRBV11-2 with TRBJ2-7; 13 bases align to TRBD2. V dropped 5 bases and J dropped 0; count of bases not matched to a gene: 4. The germline CDR1 and CDR2 sequences are SGHAT and FQNNGV. The CDR3 length is 16 residues.

In its sample, this clone ranks as medium-sized (0.01 to 0.1%). The chain joins TRBV5-1 to TRBJ2-7; 7 bases line up with TRBD2. V lost 2 bases and J lost 4; bases outside the gene matches: 9. Germline lookup yields CDR1 SGHRS and CDR2 YFSETQ. The CDR3 covers 15 residues. The CDR3 spells CASSFMWGGEYEQYF. The CDR3 DNA reads as TGCGCCAGCAGCTTTATGTGGGGGGGAGAGTACGAGCAGTACTTC.

The chain is built from TRBV11-1 and TRBJ1-3; a weak D match, TRBD1 (5 bases). The CDR3 consists of 18 residues. Germline CDR1 reads SGHAT; CDR2 reads FQDESV (reference sequence). Between the trimmed V and J ends, which lost 1 base and 0 bases, there was a span of 16 bases. The chain's CDR3 is CASSLVFSSGASGNTIYF. CDR3 in DNA: TGTGCCAGCAGCTTAGTCTTTAGTAGCGGGGCCTCTGGAAACACCATATATTTT.

This clone was detected a few times. V gene TRBV7-1 combines with J gene TRBJ1-1; D remains ambiguous. TRBV7-1 is annotated as an ORF whose role is uncertain. The ends were cut back, 4 bases at V and 0 bases at J, with 12 bases in the middle. The CDR3 spans 15 residues. CDR3 nucleotides: TGTGCCAGCAGCTTAGGTCCGGGCCTGAACACTGAAGCTTTCTTT. As protein: CASSLGPGLNTEAFF.

This clone has just a few counts. The genes are TRBV6-9 and TRBJ2-2; 11 nucleotides line up with TRBD2. Looked up from germline, CDR1 is MNHGY and CDR2 is SVAAGI. Unmatched junction bases numbered 2, after V lost 4 bases and J lost 4 bases. This CDR3 region has 15 residues. CDR3 loop: CASSFSGGATGELFF. The CDR3 DNA is TGTGCCAGCAGTTTTAGCGGGGGGGCCACCGGGGAGCTGTTTTTT.

The CDR3: CASSLRQISYNEQFF. The DNA of the CDR3 is TGCGCCAGCAGCTTGAGACAGATCTCCTACAATGAGCAGTTCTTC. The rearrangement joins TRBV5-1 to TRBJ2-1; D possibly corresponds to TRBD1 (5 bases). The CDR3 sequence is 15 residues long. With 1 base removed from V and 0 bases from J, the gap between germline ends came to 8 bases. CDR1 and CDR2 from the germline V gene are SGHRS and YFSETQ.

This clone showed up many times. Other DNA sequences of this sample code for an identical CDR3. The CDR3 sequence: CSVGRSGGAKAGELFF. The CDR3 nucleotides are TGCAGCGTTGGAAGGAGCGGGGGGGCAAAGGCCGGGGAGCTGTTTTTT. This chain links TRBV29-1 with TRBJ2-2, with 10 nucleotides matching TRBD2. The germline CDR1 and CDR2 sequences are SQVTM and ANQGSEA. The CDR3 extends over 16 amino acids. The J segment lost 6 bases and the V segment lost 4 bases, leaving 11 bases of the junction unmatched.

This clone was counted only a few times. This sequence joins TRBV5-5 and TRBJ2-3; D remains unclear. The ends were cut back, 6 bases at V and 0 bases at J, with 11 bases in the middle. Germline values: CDR1 SGHKS, CDR2 YYEKEE (reference sequence). This CDR3 region has 14 residues. Here the CDR3 reads CASKARASTDTQYF. CDR3 in DNA: TGTGCCAGCAAGGCACGGGCCAGCACAGATACGCAGTATTTT.

This clone was seen a handful of times. The chain uses TRBV7-9 and TRBJ1-5; 7 bases align to TRBD1. The CDR3 spans 15 residues. V shed 3 bases and J 3 bases; nucleotides not matched to a gene: 5. From germline, CDR1 is SEHNR and CDR2 FQNEAQ (reference sequence). CDR3 nucleotide sequence: TGTGCCAGCAGCTTCGTGGGACAGAACAATCAGCCCCAGCATTTT. Translating gives CASSFVGQNNQPQHF.

This clone has a handful of counts. The chain is built from TRBV6-5 and TRBJ1-4; maybe TRBD1 (5 bases). Germline V gene data show CDR1 as MNHEY and CDR2 as SVGAGI. V dropped 6 bases and J dropped 0 bases, with 8 bases sitting between them. The CDR3 runs to 14 residues. For the CDR3, the DNA is TGTGCCAGCAGAGGGGTTGCAACTAATGAAAAACTGTTTTTT. It translates to CASRGVATNEKLFF.

This clone was seen a handful of times. V and J are TRBV11-3 and TRBJ1-4; D remains ambiguous. CDR1 and CDR2 (germline): SGHNT, YENEEA. This CDR3 is 15 amino acids long. The V end lost 1 base, the J end lost 4 bases, and 10 bases lay between the germline ends. The CDR3: CASSLAARNNEKLFF. In DNA, the CDR3 is TGTGCCAGCAGCTTAGCTGCCAGGAATAATGAAAAACTGTTTTTT.

The rearrangement uses TRBV21-1 and TRBJ2-1; the table names TRBD2, a call not compared with the DNA. TRBV21-1 is given as a pseudogene. The CDR3 length is 15 residues. In DNA, the CDR3 is TGTGCCAGCAGCAATCTTCGCGGGGTGGACAATGAGCAGTTCTTC. Its translation is CASSNLRGVDNEQFF.

This rearrangement joins TRBV5-4 to TRBJ2-5; D might be TRBD2 (7 bases). The DNA end is more similar to TRBJ2-7, so the J call may be wrong. This CDR3 has 16 amino acids. Germline lookup yields CDR1 SGHNT and CDR2 YYREEE (reference sequence). Here the CDR3 reads CASSAAPTGGIYEQYF. The CDR3 region has the DNA TGTGCCAGCAGCGCCGCCCCCACGGGGGGCATCTACGAGCAGTACTTC.

This rearrangement joins TRBV15 to TRBJ2-3; TRBD1 matches 9 bases. The J segment lost 9 bases and the V segment lost 0 bases, leaving 4 bases of the junction unmatched. The CDR3 contains 14 residues. CDR1 and CDR2 from the germline V gene are LNHNV and YYDKDF (reference sequence). CDR3 residues: CATSREDRGLTQYF. The CDR3 nucleotides read TGTGCCACCAGCAGAGAGGACAGGGGACTGACGCAGTATTTT.